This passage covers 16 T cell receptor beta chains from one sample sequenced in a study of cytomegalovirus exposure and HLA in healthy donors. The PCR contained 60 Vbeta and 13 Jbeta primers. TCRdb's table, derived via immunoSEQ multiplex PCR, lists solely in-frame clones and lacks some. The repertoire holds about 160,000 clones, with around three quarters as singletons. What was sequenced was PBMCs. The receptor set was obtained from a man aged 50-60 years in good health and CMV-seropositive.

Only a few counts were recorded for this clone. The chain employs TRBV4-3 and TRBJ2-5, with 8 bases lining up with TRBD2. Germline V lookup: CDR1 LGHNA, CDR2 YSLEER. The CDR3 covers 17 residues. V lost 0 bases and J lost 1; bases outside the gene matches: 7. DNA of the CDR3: TGCGCCAGCAGCCAAGATATGGCGGGGGGCCTCCAAGAGACCCAGTACTTC. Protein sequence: CASSQDMAGGLQETQYF.

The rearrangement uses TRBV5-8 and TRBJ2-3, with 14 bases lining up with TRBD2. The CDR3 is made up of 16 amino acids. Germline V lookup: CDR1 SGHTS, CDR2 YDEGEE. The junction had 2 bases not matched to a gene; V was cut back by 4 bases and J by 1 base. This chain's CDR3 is CASSPGLAGGTDTQYF. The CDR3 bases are TGTGCCAGCAGCCCGGGACTAGCGGGGGGCACAGATACGCAGTATTTT.

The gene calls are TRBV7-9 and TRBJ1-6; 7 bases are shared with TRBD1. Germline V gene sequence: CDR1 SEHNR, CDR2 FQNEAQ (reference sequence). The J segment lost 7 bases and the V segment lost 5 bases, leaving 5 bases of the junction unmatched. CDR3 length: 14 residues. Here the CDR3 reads CASSRDSENSPLHF. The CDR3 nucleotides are TGTGCCAGCAGCCGGGACAGTGAAAATTCACCCCTCCACTTT. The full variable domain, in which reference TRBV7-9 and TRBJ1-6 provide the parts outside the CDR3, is DTGVSQNPRHKITKRGQNVTFRCDPISEHNRLYWYRQTLGQGPEFLTYFQNEAQLEKSRLLSDRFSAERPKGSFSTLEIQRTEQGDSAMYLCASSRDSENSPLHFGNGTRLTVT.

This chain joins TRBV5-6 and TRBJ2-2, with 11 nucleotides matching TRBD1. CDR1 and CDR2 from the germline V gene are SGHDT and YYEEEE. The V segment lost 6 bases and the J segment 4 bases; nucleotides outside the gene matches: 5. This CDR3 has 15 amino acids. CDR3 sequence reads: CASIRTGGFTGELFF. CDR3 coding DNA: TGTGCCAGCATCCGGACAGGGGGCTTCACCGGGGAGCTGTTTTTT.

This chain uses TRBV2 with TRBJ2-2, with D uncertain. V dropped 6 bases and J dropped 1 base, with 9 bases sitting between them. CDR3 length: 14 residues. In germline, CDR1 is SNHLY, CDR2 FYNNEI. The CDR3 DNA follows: TGTGCCAGCAGCCGACGGGTGAACACCGGGGAGCTGTTTTTT. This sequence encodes CASSRRVNTGELFF.

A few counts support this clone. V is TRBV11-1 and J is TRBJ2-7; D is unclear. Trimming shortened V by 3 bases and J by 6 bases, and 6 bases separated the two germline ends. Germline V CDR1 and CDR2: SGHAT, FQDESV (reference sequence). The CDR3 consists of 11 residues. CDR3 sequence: CASSFVSEQYF. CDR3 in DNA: TGTGCCAGCAGCTTTGTTAGCGAGCAGTACTTC.

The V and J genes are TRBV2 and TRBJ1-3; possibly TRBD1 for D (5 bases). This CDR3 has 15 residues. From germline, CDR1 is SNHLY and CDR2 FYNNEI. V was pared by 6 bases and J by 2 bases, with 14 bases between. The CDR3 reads CASSPIQGAGNTIYF. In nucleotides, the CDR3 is TGTGCCAGCAGCCCTATACAAGGGGCTGGAAACACCATATATTTT.

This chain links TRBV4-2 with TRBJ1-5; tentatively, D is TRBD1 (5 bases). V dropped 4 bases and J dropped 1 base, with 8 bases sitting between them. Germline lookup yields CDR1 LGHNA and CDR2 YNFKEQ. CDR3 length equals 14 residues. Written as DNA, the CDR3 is TGTGCCAGCAGCCGGGCAGGGAGCAATCAGCCCCAGCATTTT. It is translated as CASSRAGSNQPQHF.

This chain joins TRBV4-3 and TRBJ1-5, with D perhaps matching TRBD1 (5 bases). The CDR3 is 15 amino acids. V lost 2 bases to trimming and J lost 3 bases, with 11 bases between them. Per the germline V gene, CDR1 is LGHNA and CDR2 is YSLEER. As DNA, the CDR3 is TGCGCCAGCAGCCAAAGCCGACAGCTCAATCAGCCCCAGCATTTT. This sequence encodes CASSQSRQLNQPQHF.

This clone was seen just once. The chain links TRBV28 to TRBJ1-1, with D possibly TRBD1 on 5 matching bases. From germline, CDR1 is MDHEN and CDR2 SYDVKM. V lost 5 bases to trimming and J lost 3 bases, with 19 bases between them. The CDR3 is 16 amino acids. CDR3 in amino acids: CASSHAQTGGYTEAFF. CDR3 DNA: TGTGCCAGCAGTCACGCGCAGACGGGGGGGTACACTGAAGCTTTCTTT.

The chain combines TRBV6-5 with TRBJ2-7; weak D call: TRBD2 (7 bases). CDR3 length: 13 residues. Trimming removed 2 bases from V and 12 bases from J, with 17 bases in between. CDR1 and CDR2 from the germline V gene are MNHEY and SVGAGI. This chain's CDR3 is CASSYLGGGVRYF. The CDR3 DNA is TGTGCCAGCAGTTACCTCGGAGGGGGGGTACGGTACTTC.

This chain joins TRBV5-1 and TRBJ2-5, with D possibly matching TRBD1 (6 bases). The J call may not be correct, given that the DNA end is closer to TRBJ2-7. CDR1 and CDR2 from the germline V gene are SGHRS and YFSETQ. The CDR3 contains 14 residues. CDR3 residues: CASSLVDRQDEQYF. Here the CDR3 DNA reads TGCGCCAGCAGCTTGGTCGACAGGCAGGACGAGCAGTACTTC.

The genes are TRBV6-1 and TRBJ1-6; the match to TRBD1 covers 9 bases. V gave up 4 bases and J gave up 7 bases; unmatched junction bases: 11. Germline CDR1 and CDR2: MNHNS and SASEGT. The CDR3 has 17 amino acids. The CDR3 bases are TGTGCCAGCAGTGTATCCGGGACAGGGAGGCGAAATTCACCCCTCCACTTT. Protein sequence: CASSVSGTGRRNSPLHF.

CDR3 sequence (DNA): TGTGCCAGCAGCTCGTCGGGAACCACCTACGAGCAGTACTTC. Its translation: CASSSSGTTYEQYF. The V and J genes are TRBV5-4 and TRBJ2-7, with D possibly TRBD2 on 5 matching bases. V was trimmed by 3 bases and J by 2 bases, leaving 12 bases between them. Germline loops: CDR1 SGHNT, CDR2 YYREEE (reference sequence). The CDR3 has 14 residues.

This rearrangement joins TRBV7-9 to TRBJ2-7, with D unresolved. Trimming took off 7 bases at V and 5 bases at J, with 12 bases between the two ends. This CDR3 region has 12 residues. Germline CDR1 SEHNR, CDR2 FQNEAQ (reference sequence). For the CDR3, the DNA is TGTGCCAGCACCCGCACGGCGGACGAGCAGTACTTC. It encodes CASTRTADEQYF.

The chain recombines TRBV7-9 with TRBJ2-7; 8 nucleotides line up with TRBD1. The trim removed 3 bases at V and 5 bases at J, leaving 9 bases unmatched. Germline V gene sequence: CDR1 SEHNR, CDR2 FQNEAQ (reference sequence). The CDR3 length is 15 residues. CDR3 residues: CASSFRTQGANEQYF. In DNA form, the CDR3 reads TGTGCCAGCAGCTTTCGTACCCAGGGGGCCAACGAGCAGTACTTC.